The next 24 T cell receptor beta chains were all read from a single sample in a study of resident and recirculating memory T cells in vitiligo. Clones were sequenced by immunoSEQ multiplex PCR, and TCRdb holds only the in-frame ones, with some missing. The data contain 60,000 to 80,000 clones, about 89% of them seen just once; the ten biggest clones take up less than 5.5%. Source material: blood. These receptors came from a male donor with vitiligo.

The chain carries TRBV6-5 and TRBJ1-1, with a weak D call TRBD1 (5 bases). CDR3 size: 15 residues. V was clipped by 2 bases and J by 6 bases, with 16 bases between them. Per the germline V gene, CDR1 is MNHEY and CDR2 is SVGAGI. CDR3 loop: CASSYGASGGAEAFF. In nucleotides, the CDR3 is TGTGCCAGCAGTTACGGGGCGTCTGGAGGGGCTGAAGCTTTCTTT.

This clone was counted once. The chain recombines TRBV29-1 with TRBJ1-2, with D perhaps matching TRBD1 (6 bases). The CDR3 covers 13 residues. CDR1 is SQVTM and CDR2 is ANQGSEA in the germline V gene. Trimming left V 4 bases short and J 3 bases short, with 12 bases between. The CDR3 sequence is CSVGSGGYYGYTF. The CDR3 DNA reads as TGCAGCGTTGGGTCGGGGGGCTACTATGGCTACACCTTC.

This chain uses TRBV28 with TRBJ2-3, with a tentative D call TRBD2 (5 bases). Per the germline V gene, CDR1 is MDHEN and CDR2 is SYDVKM. Trimming stripped 3 bases from V and 5 bases from J, with 9 bases between. This CDR3 spans 13 amino acids. Written as DNA, the CDR3 is TGTGCCAGCAGTTTGACCGGGAAAGATACGCAGTATTTT. It translates to CASSLTGKDTQYF. The variable domain in full, completed from reference TRBV28 and TRBJ2-3, reads DVKVTQSSRYLVKRTGEKVFLECVQDMDHENMFWYRQDPGLGLRLIYFSYDVKMKEKGDIPEGYSVSREKKERFSLILESASTNQTSMYLCASSLTGKDTQYFGPGTRLTVL.

This chain connects TRBV27 to TRBJ2-7, with D possibly TRBD2 on 6 matching bases. There are 14 residues in the CDR3. V lost 4 bases and J lost 3, with 13 bases in between. Germline V CDR1 and CDR2: MNHEY, SMNVEV (reference sequence). In DNA, the CDR3 is TGTGCCAGCAGTTACCGGTGGGGGGTCTACGAGCAGTACTTC. Its translation is CASSYRWGVYEQYF.

The J gene is TRBJ1-2, the V gene TRBV6-1, with 7 nucleotides matching TRBD1. Germline V gene sequence: CDR1 MNHNS, CDR2 SASEGT. With 3 bases clipped from V and 1 base from J, the junction kept 2 bases outside the gene matches. This CDR3 comprises 14 residues. The CDR3 DNA sequence: TGTGCCAGCAGTGAGACAGGGCTTAACTATGGCTACACCTTC. It codes for CASSETGLNYGYTF.

J is TRBJ1-2 and V is TRBV4-1; 7 bases fit TRBD1. From germline, CDR1 is MGHRA and CDR2 YSYEKL. J lost 8 bases, V lost 2 bases, and 5 bases had no gene match. This CDR3 comprises 13 residues. The CDR3, as DNA: TGCGCCAGCAGCCAAACGACAGGGAACGGCTACACCTTC. It is translated as CASSQTTGNGYTF.

This chain joins TRBV19 and TRBJ2-1; 10 bases match TRBD1. The V gene end was trimmed by 6 bases and the J gene end by 1 base; junction bases not matched to a gene: 0. Looked up from germline, CDR1 is LNHDA and CDR2 is SQIVND (reference sequence). This CDR3 contains 14 residues. Written as DNA, the CDR3 is TGTGCCAGTAGGGGACAGGGGTCCTACAATGAGCAGTTCTTC. It encodes CASRGQGSYNEQFF.

The chain recombines TRBV2 with TRBJ1-2; D is perhaps TRBD1 (6 bases). The CDR3 is 13 amino acids. Germline CDR1 is SNHLY and CDR2 is FYNNEI. Deletions cut 5 bases from V and 8 bases from J, with 15 bases between. The CDR3 loop is CASSNYRADGYTF. The CDR3 coding sequence is TGTGCCAGCAGTAATTACAGGGCCGACGGCTACACCTTC.

The V call is TRBV4-2, the J call TRBJ2-3; TRBD2 aligns across 12 bases. The length of the CDR3 is 15 residues. Germline loops: CDR1 LGHNA, CDR2 YNFKEQ. Unmatched junction bases numbered 9, after V lost 11 bases and J lost 3 bases. The CDR3 nucleotides read TGTGCCTCGGCTAGCGGGGGGGCAGAGACAGATACGCAGTATTTT. Protein product: CASASGGAETDTQYF.

The rearrangement links TRBV6-6 to TRBJ2-2, with 7 bases fitting TRBD1. After removal of 6 bases from V and 4 bases from J, the junction contained 8 bases not matched to a gene. Per germline, CDR1 MNHNY and CDR2 SVGAGI (reference sequence). The CDR3 loop spans 15 amino acids. The CDR3, as DNA: TGTGCCAGCAGGCGAGACAGGGAACCCACCGGGGAGCTGTTTTTT. It specifies CASRRDREPTGELFF.

This clone was recorded only once. The chain has TRBV7-2 and TRBJ1-6; D is unclear. This CDR3 contains 16 residues. Deletions cut 4 bases from V and 9 bases from J, with 19 bases between. Germline V lookup: CDR1 SGHTA, CDR2 FQGNSA. CDR3 amino acids: CASSYSRMEMSSPLHF. The DNA for the CDR3 is TGTGCCAGCAGCTATTCGCGTATGGAGATGAGTTCACCCCTCCACTTT.

The V and J genes are TRBV9 and TRBJ2-1, with TRBD1 matching 7 bases. Trimming at V came to 2 bases and at J to 0 bases, leaving 5 bases not matched to a gene. The CDR3 spans 16 residues. The germline V gene encodes CDR1 SGDLS and CDR2 YYNGEE. CDR3 coding DNA: TGTGCCAGCAGCGTGACAGGGTTGAGCTCCTACAATGAGCAGTTCTTC. It translates to CASSVTGLSSYNEQFF.

The chain carries TRBV27 and TRBJ2-3; 7 bases agree with TRBD2. This CDR3 has 18 amino acids. The trim removed 7 bases at V and 0 bases at J, leaving 16 bases unmatched. Germline CDR1 reads MNHEY; CDR2 reads SMNVEV (reference sequence). This CDR3 is CASKTLAGDPISTDTQYF. The CDR3, as DNA: TGTGCCAGCAAAACCCTCGCGGGGGACCCTATTAGCACAGATACGCAGTATTTT.

The CDR3 bases are TGTGCCAGCAGCCAAGGTTCGGCGGACAGTCAAGAGACCCAGTACTTC. Its translation is CASSQGSADSQETQYF. J is TRBJ2-5 and V is TRBV4-2, with TRBD1 as a possible D gene (6 bases). This CDR3 region has 16 residues. Germline assignment: CDR1 LGHNA and CDR2 YNFKEQ. The V gene lost 1 base and the J gene lost 2 bases, with 14 bases spanning the gap.

This chain joins TRBV6-1 and TRBJ2-7, with D possibly TRBD2 on 5 matching bases. Germline CDR1 is MNHNS and CDR2 is SASEGT. Trimming pared 6 bases from V and 4 bases from J, leaving 19 bases between. CDR3 size: 15 residues. The CDR3 DNA reads TGTGCCAGCAGGCCAACCACAGTTCCGGGGTACGAGCAGTACTTC. Its translation is CASRPTTVPGYEQYF.

This chain uses TRBV7-2 with TRBJ1-1; possibly TRBD1 for D (6 bases). Looked up from germline, CDR1 is SGHTA and CDR2 is FQGNSA. The ends were cut back, 2 bases at V and 5 bases at J, with 15 bases in the middle. The CDR3 is made up of 15 amino acids. CDR3 in DNA: TGTGCCAGCAGCTTACTGGGGGGGCAAGGGACTGAAGCTTTCTTT. Protein product: CASSLLGGQGTEAFF.

The chain couples TRBV11-2 to TRBJ2-5; 9 nucleotides agree with TRBD2. V trimming: 1 base; J trimming: 4 bases; junction bases outside the gene matches: 4. The CDR3 spans 15 residues. Germline V lookup: CDR1 SGHAT, CDR2 FQNNGV. CDR3 residues: CASSLGGGASETQYF. The DNA of the CDR3 is TGTGCCAGCAGCTTAGGCGGGGGGGCGTCAGAGACCCAGTACTTC.

The chain couples TRBV11-1 to TRBJ1-1; tentatively, D is TRBD1 (5 bases). This CDR3 is built from 14 residues. With 0 bases removed from V and 0 bases from J, the gap between germline ends came to 5 bases. CDR1 is SGHAT, CDR2 FQDESV, per germline (reference sequence). The CDR3 protein is CASSLAGVNTEAFF. CDR3 in DNA: TGTGCCAGCAGCTTAGCAGGGGTGAACACTGAAGCTTTCTTT.

The J gene is TRBJ2-1, the V gene TRBV4-2; tentative D call: TRBD2 (5 bases). The CDR3 totals 13 residues. Deletions cut 4 bases from V and 9 bases from J, with 13 bases between. Germline V gene sequence: CDR1 LGHNA, CDR2 YNFKEQ. The CDR3 is CASSPSGSGEQFF. CDR3 sequence (DNA): TGTGCCAGCAGCCCCTCGGGGTCGGGTGAGCAGTTCTTC.

The chain uses TRBV6-5 and TRBJ1-5; 8 bases map to TRBD1. The V segment lost 6 bases and the J segment 3 bases; nucleotides outside the gene matches: 1. Germline loops: CDR1 MNHEY, CDR2 SVGAGI. The CDR3 extends over 13 amino acids. The CDR3 protein is CASSRGLNQPQHF. In nucleotides, the CDR3 is TGTGCCAGCAGCAGGGGGCTCAATCAGCCCCAGCATTTT.

This rearrangement joins TRBV7-8 to TRBJ1-2; D is possibly TRBD1 (6 bases). This CDR3 is 15 amino acids long. V was pared by 5 bases and J by 1 base, with 14 bases between. CDR1 is SGHVS and CDR2 is FQNEAQ in the germline V gene. The CDR3 reads CASSKTGGGNYGYTF. CDR3 nucleotide sequence: TGTGCCAGCAGCAAGACAGGAGGTGGTAACTATGGCTACACCTTC.

The rearrangement joins TRBV5-6 to TRBJ2-7; 7 positions match TRBD2. The CDR3 runs to 14 residues. J was trimmed by 5 bases and V by 3 bases; bases with no gene match: 8. Germline loops: CDR1 SGHDT, CDR2 YYEEEE. CDR3 sequence: CASSSAGTTHEQYF. CDR3 DNA sequence: TGTGCCAGCAGCTCTGCCGGGACTACCCACGAGCAGTACTTC.

This clone turned up a few times. CDR3 in DNA: TGTGCCAGCACCGGGACAGGGGGATTGTCTGAAGCTTTCTTT. Its translation: CASTGTGGLSEAFF. V and J are TRBV7-9 and TRBJ1-1, with 11 bases aligning to TRBD1. This CDR3 contains 14 residues. The V gene end was trimmed by 7 bases and the J gene end by 6 bases; junction bases not matched to a gene: 7. Germline values: CDR1 SEHNR, CDR2 FQNEAQ (reference sequence). Drawing the rest from reference TRBV7-9 and TRBJ1-1, the complete variable domain is DTGVSQNPRHKITKRGQNVTFRCDPISEHNRLYWYRQTLGQGPEFLTYFQNEAQLEKSRLLSDRFSAERPKGSFSTLEIQRTEQGDSAMYLCASTGTGGLSEAFFGQGTRLTVV.

The chain couples TRBV6-1 to TRBJ2-7; TRBD1 might be the D (5 bases). Trimming took 5 bases from V and 0 from J, leaving 11 bases between them. Germline V gives CDR1 MNHNS, CDR2 SASEGT. The CDR3 is 14 residues long. The CDR3 DNA follows: TGTGCCAGCAGTCTGACGACAGTCTCCTACGAGCAGTACTTC. Translated, it gives CASSLTTVSYEQYF.